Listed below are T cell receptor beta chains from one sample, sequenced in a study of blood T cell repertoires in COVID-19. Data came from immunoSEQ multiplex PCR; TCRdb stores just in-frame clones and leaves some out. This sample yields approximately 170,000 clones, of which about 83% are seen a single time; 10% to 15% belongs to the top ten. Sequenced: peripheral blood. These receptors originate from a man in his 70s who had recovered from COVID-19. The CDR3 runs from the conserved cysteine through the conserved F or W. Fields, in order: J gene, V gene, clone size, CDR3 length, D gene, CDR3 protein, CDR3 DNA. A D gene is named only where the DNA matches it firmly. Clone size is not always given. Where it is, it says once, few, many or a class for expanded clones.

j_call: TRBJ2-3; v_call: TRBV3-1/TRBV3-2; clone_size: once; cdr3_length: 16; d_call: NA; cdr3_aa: CASSQDSAYRVNTQYF; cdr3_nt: TGTGCCAGCAGCCAAGACTCAGCCTATCGGGTGAATACGCAGTATTTT
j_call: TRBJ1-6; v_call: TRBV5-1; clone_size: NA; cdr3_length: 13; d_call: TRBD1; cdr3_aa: CASRDRDNSPLHF; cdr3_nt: TGCGCCAGCAGGGACAGGGATAATTCACCCCTCCACTTT
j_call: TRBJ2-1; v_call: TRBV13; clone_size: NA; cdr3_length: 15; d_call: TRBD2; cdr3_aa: CASKQGLAEGSEQFF; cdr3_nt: TGTGCCAGCAAACAAGGACTAGCGGAGGGATCTGAGCAGTTCTTC
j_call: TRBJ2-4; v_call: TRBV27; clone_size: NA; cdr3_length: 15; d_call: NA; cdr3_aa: CASSNREWAKNIQYF; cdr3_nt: TGTGCCAGCAGTAACAGGGAGTGGGCCAAAAACATTCAGTACTTC
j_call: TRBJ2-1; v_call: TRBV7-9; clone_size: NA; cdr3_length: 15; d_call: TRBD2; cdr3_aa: CASSLFGTNSYEQFF; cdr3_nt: TGTGCCAGCAGCTTATTCGGGACTAATAGTTATGAGCAGTTCTTC
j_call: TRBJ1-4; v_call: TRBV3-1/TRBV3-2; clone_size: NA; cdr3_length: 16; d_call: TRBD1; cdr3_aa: CASSQVGKGGSEKLFF; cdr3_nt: TGTGCCAGCAGCCAGGTGGGAAAAGGGGGCAGCGAAAAACTGTTTTTT
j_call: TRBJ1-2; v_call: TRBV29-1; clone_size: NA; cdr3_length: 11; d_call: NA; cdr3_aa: CSVLKGDGYTF; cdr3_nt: TGCAGCGTTCTGAAAGGGGATGGCTACACCTTC
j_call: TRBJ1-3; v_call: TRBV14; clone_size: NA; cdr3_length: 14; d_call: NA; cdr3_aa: CASSPPGRGNTIYF; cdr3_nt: TGTGCCAGCAGCCCCCCGGGTAGAGGAAACACCATATATTTT
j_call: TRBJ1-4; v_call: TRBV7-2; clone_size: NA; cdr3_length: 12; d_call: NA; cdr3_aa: CASSPTSEKLFF; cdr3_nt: TGTGCCAGCAGCCCAACATCCGAAAAACTGTTTTTT
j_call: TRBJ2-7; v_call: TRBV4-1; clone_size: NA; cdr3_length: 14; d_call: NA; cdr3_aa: CASSQYTGPYEQYF; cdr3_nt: TGCGCCAGCAGCCAATATACAGGGCCGTACGAGCAGTACTTC
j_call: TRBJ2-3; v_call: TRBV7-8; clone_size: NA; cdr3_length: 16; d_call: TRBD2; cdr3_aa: CASRKGLAGNTDTQYF; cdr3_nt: TGTGCCAGCAGAAAGGGACTAGCGGGAAACACAGATACGCAGTATTTT
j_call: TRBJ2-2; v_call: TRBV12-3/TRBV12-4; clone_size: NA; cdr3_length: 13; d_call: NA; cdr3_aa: CASGRTNTGELFF; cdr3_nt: TGTGCCAGCGGGAGGACGAACACCGGGGAGCTGTTTTTT
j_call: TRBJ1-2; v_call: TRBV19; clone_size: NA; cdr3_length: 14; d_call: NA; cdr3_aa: CASSIRGLVDGYTF; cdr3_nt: TGTGCCAGTAGTATTAGGGGGTTGGTGGACGGCTACACCTTC
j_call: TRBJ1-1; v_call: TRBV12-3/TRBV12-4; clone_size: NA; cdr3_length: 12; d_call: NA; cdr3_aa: CASSPYNNEAFF; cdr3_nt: TGTGCCAGCAGTCCGTACAACAATGAAGCTTTCTTT
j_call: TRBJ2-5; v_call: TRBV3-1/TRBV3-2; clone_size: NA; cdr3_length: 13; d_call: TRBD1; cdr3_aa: CASSETGGGTQYF; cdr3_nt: TGTGCCAGCAGCGAAACAGGGGGTGGGACCCAGTACTTC
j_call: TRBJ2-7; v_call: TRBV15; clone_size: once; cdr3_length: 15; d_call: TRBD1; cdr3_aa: CATSRGQGVFHEQYF; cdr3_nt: TGTGCCACCAGCAGAGGCCAGGGGGTTTTCCACGAGCAGTACTTC
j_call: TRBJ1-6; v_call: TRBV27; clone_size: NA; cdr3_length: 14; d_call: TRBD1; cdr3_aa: CASSTDRGNSPLHF; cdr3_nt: TGTGCCAGCAGCACCGACAGGGGGAATTCACCCCTCCACTTT
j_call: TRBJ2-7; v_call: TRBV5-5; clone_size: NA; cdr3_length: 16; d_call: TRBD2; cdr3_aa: CASSLAPGGGPYEQYF; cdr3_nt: TGTGCCAGCAGCTTGGCTCCGGGAGGGGGGCCCTACGAGCAGTACTTC